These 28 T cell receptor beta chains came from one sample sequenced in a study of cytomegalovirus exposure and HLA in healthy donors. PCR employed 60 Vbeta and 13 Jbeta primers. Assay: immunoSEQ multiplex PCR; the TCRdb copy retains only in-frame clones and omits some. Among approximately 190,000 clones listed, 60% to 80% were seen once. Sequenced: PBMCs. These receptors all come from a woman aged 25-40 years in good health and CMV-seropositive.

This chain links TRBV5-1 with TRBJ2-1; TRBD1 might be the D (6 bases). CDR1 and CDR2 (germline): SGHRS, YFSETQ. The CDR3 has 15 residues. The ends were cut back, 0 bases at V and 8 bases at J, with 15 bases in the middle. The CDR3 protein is CASSLESRGKDEQFF. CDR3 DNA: TGCGCCAGCAGCTTGGAGAGTAGGGGGAAGGATGAGCAGTTCTTC.

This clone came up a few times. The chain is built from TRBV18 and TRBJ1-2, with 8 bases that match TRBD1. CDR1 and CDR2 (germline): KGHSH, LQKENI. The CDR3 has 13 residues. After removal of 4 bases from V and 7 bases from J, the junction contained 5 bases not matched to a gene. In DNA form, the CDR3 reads TGTGCCAGCTCACGCCAGGGGGCGGGTGGCTACACCTTC. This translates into CASSRQGAGGYTF.

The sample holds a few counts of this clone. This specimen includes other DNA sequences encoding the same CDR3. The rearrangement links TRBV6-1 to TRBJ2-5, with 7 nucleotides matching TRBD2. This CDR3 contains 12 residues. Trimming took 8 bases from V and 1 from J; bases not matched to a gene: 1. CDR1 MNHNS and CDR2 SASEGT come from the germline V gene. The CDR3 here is CASSGGQETQYF. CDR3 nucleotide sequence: TGTGCCAGCTCGGGGGGCCAAGAGACCCAGTACTTC.

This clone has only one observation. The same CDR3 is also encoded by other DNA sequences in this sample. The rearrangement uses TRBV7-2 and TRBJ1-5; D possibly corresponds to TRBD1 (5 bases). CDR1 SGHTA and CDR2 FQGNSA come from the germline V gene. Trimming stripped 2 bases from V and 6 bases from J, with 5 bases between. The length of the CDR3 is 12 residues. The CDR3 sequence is CASSLRGQPQHF. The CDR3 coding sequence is TGTGCCAGCAGCTTAAGGGGTCAGCCCCAGCATTTT.

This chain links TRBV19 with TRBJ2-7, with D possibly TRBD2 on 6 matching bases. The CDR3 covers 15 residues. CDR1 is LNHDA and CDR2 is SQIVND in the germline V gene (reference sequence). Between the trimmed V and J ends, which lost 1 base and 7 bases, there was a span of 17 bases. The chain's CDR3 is CASSIGRGSGGEQYF. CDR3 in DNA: TGTGCCAGTAGTATAGGCCGTGGTAGTGGAGGGGAGCAGTACTTC.

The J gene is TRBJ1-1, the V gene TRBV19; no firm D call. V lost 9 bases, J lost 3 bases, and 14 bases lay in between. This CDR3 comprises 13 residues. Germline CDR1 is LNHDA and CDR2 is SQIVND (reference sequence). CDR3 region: CASCHSRHTEAFF. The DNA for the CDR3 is TGTGCCAGCTGTCATTCGCGCCACACTGAAGCTTTCTTT.

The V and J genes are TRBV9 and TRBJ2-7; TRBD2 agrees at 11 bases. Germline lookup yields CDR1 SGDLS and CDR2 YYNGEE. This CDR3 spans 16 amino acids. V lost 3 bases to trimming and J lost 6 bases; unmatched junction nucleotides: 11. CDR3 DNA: TGTGCCAGCAGCGGCCCCTTGACTAGCGGGATGCTCGAGCAGTACTTC. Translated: CASSGPLTSGMLEQYF.

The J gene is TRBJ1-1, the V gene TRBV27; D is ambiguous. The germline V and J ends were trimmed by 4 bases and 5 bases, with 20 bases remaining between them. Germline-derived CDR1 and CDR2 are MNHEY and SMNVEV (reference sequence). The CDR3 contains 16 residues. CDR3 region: CASSSPRPAGGTEAFF. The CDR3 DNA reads TGTGCCAGCAGTTCCCCCCGGCCCGCTGGAGGGACTGAAGCTTTCTTT.

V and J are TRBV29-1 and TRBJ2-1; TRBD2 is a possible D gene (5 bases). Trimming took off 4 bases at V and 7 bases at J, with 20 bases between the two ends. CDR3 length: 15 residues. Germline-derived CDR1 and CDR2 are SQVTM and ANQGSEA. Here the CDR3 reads CSVVEAAAVGNEQFF. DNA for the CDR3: TGCAGCGTTGTCGAAGCGGCAGCGGTTGGTAATGAGCAGTTCTTC.

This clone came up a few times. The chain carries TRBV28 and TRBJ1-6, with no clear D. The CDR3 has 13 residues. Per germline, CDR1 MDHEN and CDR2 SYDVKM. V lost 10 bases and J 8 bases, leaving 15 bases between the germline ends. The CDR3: CATLPRHDSPLHF. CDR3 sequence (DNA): TGTGCCACCCTACCACGACATGATTCACCCCTCCACTTT.

CDR3 DNA: TGTGCCAGCAGTTTAGGCGGGAGGGTTAGCGAGCAGTTCTTC. It encodes CASSLGGRVSEQFF. J is TRBJ2-1 and V is TRBV28; TRBD2 agrees at 9 bases. Unmatched junction bases numbered 6, after V lost 2 bases and J lost 10 bases. The CDR3 loop spans 14 amino acids. Germline CDR1 is MDHEN and CDR2 is SYDVKM.

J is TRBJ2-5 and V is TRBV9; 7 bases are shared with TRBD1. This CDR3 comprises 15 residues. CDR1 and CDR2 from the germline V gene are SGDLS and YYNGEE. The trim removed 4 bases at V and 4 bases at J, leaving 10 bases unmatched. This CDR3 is CASSPQGQDGETQYF. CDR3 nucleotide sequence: TGTGCCAGCAGCCCTCAAGGACAGGATGGAGAGACCCAGTACTTC.

CDR3 sequence (DNA): TGTGCCAGCAGCCCGGCGGTGGCTAATGGGGCCAACGTCCTGACTTTC. Amino acids: CASSPAVANGANVLTF. The gene calls are TRBV4-2 and TRBJ2-6; no definite D call. Trimming pared 4 bases from V and 3 bases from J, leaving 13 bases between. In germline, CDR1 is LGHNA, CDR2 YNFKEQ. The CDR3 consists of 16 residues.

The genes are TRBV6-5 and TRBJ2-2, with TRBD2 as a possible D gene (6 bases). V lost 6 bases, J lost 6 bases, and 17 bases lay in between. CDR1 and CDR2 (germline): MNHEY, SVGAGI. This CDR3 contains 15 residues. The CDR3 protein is CASSRGRGLAGELFF. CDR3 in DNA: TGTGCCAGCAGCCGAGGGCGGGGTCTGGCCGGGGAGCTGTTTTTT.

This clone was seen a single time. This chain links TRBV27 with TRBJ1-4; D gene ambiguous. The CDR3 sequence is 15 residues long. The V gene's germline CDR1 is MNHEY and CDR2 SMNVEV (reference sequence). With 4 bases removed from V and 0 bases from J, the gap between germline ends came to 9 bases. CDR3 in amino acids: CASSYSYATNEKLFF. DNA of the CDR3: TGTGCCAGCAGTTACAGTTATGCAACTAATGAAAAACTGTTTTTT.

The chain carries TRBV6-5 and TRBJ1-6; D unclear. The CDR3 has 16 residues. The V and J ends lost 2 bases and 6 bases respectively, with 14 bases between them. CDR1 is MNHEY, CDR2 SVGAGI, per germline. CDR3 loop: CASSYNLGSGNSPLHF. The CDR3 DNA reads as TGTGCCAGCAGTTACAATTTGGGTAGCGGTAATTCACCCCTCCACTTT.

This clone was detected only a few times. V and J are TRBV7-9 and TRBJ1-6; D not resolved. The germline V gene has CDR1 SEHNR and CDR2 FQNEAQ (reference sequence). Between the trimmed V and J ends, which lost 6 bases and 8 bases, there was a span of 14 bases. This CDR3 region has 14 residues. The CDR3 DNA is TGTGCCAGCAGACAGACATTGCCCGATTCACCCCTCCACTTT. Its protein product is CASRQTLPDSPLHF.

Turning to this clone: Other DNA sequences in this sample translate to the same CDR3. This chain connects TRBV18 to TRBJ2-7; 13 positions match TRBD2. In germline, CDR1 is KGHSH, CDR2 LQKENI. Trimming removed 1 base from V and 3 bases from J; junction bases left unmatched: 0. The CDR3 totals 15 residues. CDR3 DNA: TGTGCCAGCTCACCACGGACTAGCGGGAGCTACGAGCAGTACTTC. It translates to CASSPRTSGSYEQYF. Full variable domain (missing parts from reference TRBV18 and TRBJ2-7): NAGVMQNPRHLVRRRGQEARLRCSPMKGHSHVYWYRQLPEEGLKFMVYLQKENIIDESGMPKERFSAEFPKEGPSILRIQQVVRGDSAAYFCASSPRTSGSYEQYFGPGTRLTVT.

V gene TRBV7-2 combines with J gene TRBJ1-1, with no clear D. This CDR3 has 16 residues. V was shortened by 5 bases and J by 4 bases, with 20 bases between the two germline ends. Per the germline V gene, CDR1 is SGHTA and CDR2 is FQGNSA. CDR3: CASSPLRDPGFTEAFF. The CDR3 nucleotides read TGTGCCAGCAGCCCCTTAAGAGACCCAGGTTTCACTGAAGCTTTCTTT.

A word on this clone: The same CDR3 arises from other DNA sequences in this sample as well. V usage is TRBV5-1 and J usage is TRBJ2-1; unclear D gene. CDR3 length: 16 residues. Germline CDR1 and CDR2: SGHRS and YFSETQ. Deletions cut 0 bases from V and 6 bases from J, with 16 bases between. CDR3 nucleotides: TGCGCCAGCAGCTTGGACGCAGGCTTCCTGGGCAATGAGCAGTTCTTC. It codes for CASSLDAGFLGNEQFF.

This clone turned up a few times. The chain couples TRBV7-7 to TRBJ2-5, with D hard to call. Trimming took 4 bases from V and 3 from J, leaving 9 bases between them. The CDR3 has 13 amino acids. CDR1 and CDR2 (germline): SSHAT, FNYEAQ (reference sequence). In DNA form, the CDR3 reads TGTGCCAGCAGCTCTCGCCCAGAAGAGACCCAGTACTTC. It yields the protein CASSSRPEETQYF.

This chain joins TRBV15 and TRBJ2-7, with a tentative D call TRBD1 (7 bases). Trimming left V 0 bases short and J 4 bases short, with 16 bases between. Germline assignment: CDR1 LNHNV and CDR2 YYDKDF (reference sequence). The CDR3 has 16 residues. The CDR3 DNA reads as TGTGCCACCAGCAGAGATTACAGGGGACTTATATACGAGCAGTACTTC. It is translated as CATSRDYRGLIYEQYF. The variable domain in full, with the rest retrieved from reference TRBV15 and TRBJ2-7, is DAMVIQNPRYQVTQFGKPVTLSCSQTLNHNVMYWYQQKSSQAPKLLFHYYDKDFNNEADTPDNFQSRRPNTSFCFLDIRSPGLGDTAMYLCATSRDYRGLIYEQYFGPGTRLTVT.

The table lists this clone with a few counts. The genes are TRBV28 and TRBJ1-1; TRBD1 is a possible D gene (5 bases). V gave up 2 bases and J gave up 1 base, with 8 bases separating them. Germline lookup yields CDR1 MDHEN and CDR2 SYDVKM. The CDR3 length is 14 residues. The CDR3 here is CASSLRGQNTEAFF. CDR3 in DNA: TGTGCCAGCAGTTTACGAGGACAGAACACTGAAGCTTTCTTT.

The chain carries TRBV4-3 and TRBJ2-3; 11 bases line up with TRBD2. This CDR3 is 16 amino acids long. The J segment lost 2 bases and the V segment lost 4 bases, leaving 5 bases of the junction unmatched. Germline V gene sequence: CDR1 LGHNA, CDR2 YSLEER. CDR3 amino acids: CASSLGTSGHTDTQYF. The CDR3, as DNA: TGCGCCAGCAGCCTAGGGACTAGCGGTCACACAGATACGCAGTATTTT.

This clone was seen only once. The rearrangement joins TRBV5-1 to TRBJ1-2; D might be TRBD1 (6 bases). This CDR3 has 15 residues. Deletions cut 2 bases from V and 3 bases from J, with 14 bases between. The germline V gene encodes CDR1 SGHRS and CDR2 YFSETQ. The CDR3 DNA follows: TGCGCCAGCAGCTTCCATTACAGGGATGACTATGGCTACACCTTC. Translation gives CASSFHYRDDYGYTF.

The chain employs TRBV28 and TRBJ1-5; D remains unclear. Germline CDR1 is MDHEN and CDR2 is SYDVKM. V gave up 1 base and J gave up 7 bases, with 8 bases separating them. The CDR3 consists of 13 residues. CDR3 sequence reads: CASSLYPGQPQHF. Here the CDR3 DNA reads TGTGCCAGCAGTTTATACCCAGGACAGCCCCAGCATTTT. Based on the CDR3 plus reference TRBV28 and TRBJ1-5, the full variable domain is DVKVTQSSRYLVKRTGEKVFLECVQDMDHENMFWYRQDPGLGLRLIYFSYDVKMKEKGDIPEGYSVSREKKERFSLILESASTNQTSMYLCASSLYPGQPQHFGDGTRLSIL.

The CDR3 nucleotides read TGTGCCAGCAGTGAAGAACAGGTCGTAAACGAGCAGTACTTC. It encodes CASSEEQVVNEQYF. The V gene is TRBV2, the J gene TRBJ2-7; tentative D call: TRBD1 (5 bases). Trimming shortened V by 1 base and J by 5 bases, and 12 bases separated the two germline ends. From germline, CDR1 is SNHLY and CDR2 FYNNEI. This CDR3 contains 14 residues.

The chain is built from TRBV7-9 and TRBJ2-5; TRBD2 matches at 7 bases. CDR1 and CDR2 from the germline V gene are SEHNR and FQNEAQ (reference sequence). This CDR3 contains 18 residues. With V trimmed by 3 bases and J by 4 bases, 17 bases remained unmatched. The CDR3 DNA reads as TGTGCCAGCAGCTTCCTACGGCGGGAGAGGGTGTGGGTAGAGACCCAGTACTTC. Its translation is CASSFLRRERVWVETQYF. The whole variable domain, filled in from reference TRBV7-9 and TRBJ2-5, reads DTGVSQNPRHKITKRGQNVTFRCDPISEHNRLYWYRQTLGQGPEFLTYFQNEAQLEKSRLLSDRFSAERPKGSFSTLEIQRTEQGDSAMYLCASSFLRRERVWVETQYFGPGTRLLVL.